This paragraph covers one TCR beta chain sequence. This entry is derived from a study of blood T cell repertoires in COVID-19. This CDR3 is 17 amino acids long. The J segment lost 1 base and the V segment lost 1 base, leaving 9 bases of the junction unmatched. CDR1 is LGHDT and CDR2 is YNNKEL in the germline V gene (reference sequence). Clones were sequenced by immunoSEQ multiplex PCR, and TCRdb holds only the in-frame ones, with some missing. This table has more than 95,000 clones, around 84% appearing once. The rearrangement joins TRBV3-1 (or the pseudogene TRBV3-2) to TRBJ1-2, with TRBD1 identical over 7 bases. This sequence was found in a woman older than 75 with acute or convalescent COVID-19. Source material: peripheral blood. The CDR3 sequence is CASSQGVFAGGNYGYTF. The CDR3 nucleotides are TGTGCCAGCAGCCAAGGAGTATTTGCAGGGGGTAACTATGGCTACACCTTC.